This entry describes one T cell receptor beta chain. This clonotype was counted at least ten times. Its antigen is unknown. Base qualities are not provided; no much larger clone lies one nucleotide away. This sample was taken from a study of CD8 T cells in ankylosing spondylitis (dated by TCRdb to 2016 to 2017). With respect to the entire study: The study profiled T cell receptor beta repertoires in healthy donors and ankylosing spondylitis patients to find disease-linked TCR variants. The full study cohort comprised some 27 ankylosing spondylitis patients and roughly 100 healthy donors. Samples of peripheral blood were taken, and for ankylosing spondylitis patients, synovial fluid was collected as well. Study-wide conclusions, independent of this receptor: Blood from ankylosing spondylitis patients appeared to be characterized by a TCR beta motif made up of several highly homologous amino acid variants. The disease-linked clones had a CD8+ phenotype and were found at relatively low frequencies in peripheral blood. The disease-linked clones were reported to be significantly enriched in matched synovial fluid samples from ankylosing spondylitis patients. Some TCR beta motif variants had previously been reported in synovial fluid and blood of reactive arthritis patients, which suggested common disease-initiation mechanisms.

As encoded in the germline V gene, CDR1 is SGHTA while CDR2 is FQGNSA. V and J lose 3 bases and 5 bases, and a span of 16 bases separates them. The CDR3, from cysteine to phenylalanine, totals 16 residues. CDR3 DNA only is kept here, 48 bases in frame from base 1. Reads for this sample came from an Illumina HiSeq 2500. Quantitative 5'-RACE with molecular barcodes was used to prepare TCR beta libraries. In the authors' own workflow: To identify disease-linked TCR variants, a new computational method was used, one built on a probabilistic model of VDJ rearrangement. Through fastp at Q25 and MiXCR, TCRdb rebuilt clones from the public reads, retaining in-frame beta chains. Rows with one shared CDR3 protein collapse into an entry with the most common genes and DNA. The V and J calls, along with clone size, are taken from TCRdb and not from the paper's own processing. For this sample there are about 510,000 distinct CDR3 sequences; about 5.2% appear just once. The ten largest clones represent around 3.6% of the sample.

This TCR came from a male donor with ankylosing spondylitis. The sequenced material came from blood, either unsorted or a sorted T cell fraction (not recorded which). The sequence joins TRBV7-2 to TRBJ2-2; matching of 6 bases hints at TRBD2 as the D gene. The DNA reads as follows: TGTGCCAGCAGCTTTACGTTGCGGGGCTCAACCGGGGAGCTGTTTTTT. Its translation reads: CASSFTLRGSTGELFF.